The 18 T cell receptor beta chains below come from one sample, sequenced in a study of PD-1 blockade in classical Hodgkin lymphoma. Every patient had relapsed following autologous stem cell transplantation, and cohorts differed in brentuximab vedotin exposure. TCRdb keeps only in-frame clones here, not all; method: immunoSEQ multiplex PCR. The sample has about 94,000 clones, 75% to 90% seen once; the top ten hold over 8.5%. Sequenced here: peripheral blood mononuclear cells (PBMCs), sampled before the second cycle of nivolumab. The receptors were sampled from a human donor with classical Hodgkin lymphoma.

The chain combines TRBV28 with TRBJ1-1, with 8 bases lining up with TRBD1. The CDR3 has 14 residues. CDR1 and CDR2 (germline): MDHEN, SYDVKM. Trimming at V came to 3 bases and at J to 4 bases, leaving 4 bases not matched to a gene. In DNA, the CDR3 is TGTGCCAGCAGTTTGGCAGGGGGCGGCACTGAAGCTTTCTTT. Its protein product is CASSLAGGGTEAFF. Full variable domain (rest looked up from reference TRBV28 and TRBJ1-1): DVKVTQSSRYLVKRTGEKVFLECVQDMDHENMFWYRQDPGLGLRLIYFSYDVKMKEKGDIPEGYSVSREKKERFSLILESASTNQTSMYLCASSLAGGGTEAFFGQGTRLTVV.

This clone was detected only once. The chain is built from TRBV27 and TRBJ1-5; 10 nucleotides agree with TRBD1. Germline CDR1 and CDR2: MNHEY and SMNVEV (reference sequence). The CDR3 is made up of 15 amino acids. V lost 5 bases and J lost 4; bases outside the gene matches: 5. In nucleotides, the CDR3 is TGTGCCAGCAGTCCGGGGACAGGGGTGAATCAGCCCCAGCATTTT. Protein product: CASSPGTGVNQPQHF.

With respect to this clone: The sample holds other DNA sequences that translate to the same CDR3. The genes are TRBV27 and TRBJ2-2; D possibly corresponds to TRBD2 (5 bases). Germline lookup yields CDR1 MNHEY and CDR2 SMNVEV (reference sequence). The ends were cut back, 2 bases at V and 5 bases at J, with 6 bases in the middle. This CDR3 region has 13 residues. CDR3 residues: CASSLGGTGELFF. CDR3 sequence (DNA): TGTGCCAGCAGTTTAGGAGGTACCGGGGAGCTGTTTTTT.

The count of this clone is one. For the CDR3, the DNA is TGTGCCAGCAGTCCCGTGCAAGGGAACACTGAAGCTTTCTTT. It yields the protein CASSPVQGNTEAFF. The rearrangement links TRBV27 to TRBJ1-1, with D uncertain. The V gene lost 5 bases and the J gene lost 1 base, with 11 bases spanning the gap. Germline-derived CDR1 and CDR2 are MNHEY and SMNVEV (reference sequence). The CDR3 runs 14 residues.

The V gene is TRBV19, the J gene TRBJ1-2, with D perhaps matching TRBD1 (5 bases). This CDR3 spans 15 amino acids. Germline lookup yields CDR1 LNHDA and CDR2 SQIVND (reference sequence). Trimming pared 3 bases from V and 6 bases from J, leaving 17 bases between. The CDR3 loop reads CASSIVRGREHGYTF. CDR3 coding DNA: TGTGCCAGTAGTATTGTCCGTGGCAGGGAGCATGGCTACACCTTC.

The chain joins TRBV4-2 to TRBJ2-1, with 7 bases fitting TRBD2. Per germline, CDR1 LGHNA and CDR2 YNFKEQ. This CDR3 has 15 residues. The V gene end was trimmed by 7 bases and the J gene end by 6 bases; junction bases not matched to a gene: 12. The CDR3 region has the DNA TGTGCCAGCATGACAAATGGCGGGAGTCTCAATGAGCAGTTCTTC. Translation gives CASMTNGGSLNEQFF.

This chain uses TRBV6-1 with TRBJ2-1; TRBD2 agrees at 9 bases. V was clipped by 1 base and J by 6 bases; unmatched bases: 7. Looked up from germline, CDR1 is MNHNS and CDR2 is SASEGT. This CDR3 is built from 16 residues. DNA of the CDR3: TGTGCCAGCAGTGAAGTTTTAGGACTAGCGCTCAATGAGCAGTTCTTC. Amino acids: CASSEVLGLALNEQFF.

This clone was counted once. The rearrangement uses TRBV2 and TRBJ2-1; no firm D call. This CDR3 comprises 13 residues. Trimming pared 7 bases from V and 5 bases from J, leaving 12 bases between. Germline V CDR1 and CDR2: SNHLY, FYNNEI. Here the CDR3 DNA reads TGTGCCAGCATGTTGGCAGAGAACAATGAGCAGTTCTTC. It codes for CASMLAENNEQFF. Combining the CDR3 with reference TRBV2 and TRBJ2-1 gives the whole variable domain EPEVTQTPSHQVTQMGQEVILRCVPISNHLYFYWYRQILGQKVEFLVSFYNNEISEKSEIFDDQFSVERPDGSNFTLKIRSTKLEDSAMYFCASMLAENNEQFFGPGTRLTVL.

This chain links TRBV7-9 with TRBJ2-7; D is unresolved. Deletions cut 5 bases from V and 2 bases from J, with 13 bases between. CDR1 and CDR2 (germline): SEHNR, FQNEAQ (reference sequence). This CDR3 contains 14 residues. CDR3 protein: CASSPGVGTYEQYF. The CDR3 DNA reads TGTGCCAGCAGCCCTGGGGTGGGCACCTACGAGCAGTACTTC.

The rearrangement joins TRBV28 to TRBJ1-4; a weak D match, TRBD1 (6 bases). The CDR3 totals 14 residues. Germline CDR1 and CDR2: MDHEN and SYDVKM. V gave up 7 bases and J gave up 7 bases, with 16 bases separating them. The CDR3 region is CASTLGGLGEKLFF. In DNA form, the CDR3 reads TGTGCCAGCACCCTAGGGGGTTTGGGTGAAAAACTGTTTTTT.

V usage is TRBV11-2 and J usage is TRBJ2-2; 10 bases match TRBD1. This CDR3 is built from 18 residues. CDR1 SGHAT and CDR2 FQNNGV come from the germline V gene. The V and J ends lost 7 bases and 0 bases, in that order; junction bases with no gene match: 11. The CDR3 nucleotides are TGTGCCAGCATCCCGGGACAGGGGAATATTGCGAACACCGGGGAGCTGTTTTTT. Encoded protein: CASIPGQGNIANTGELFF.

This clone was observed once. The V call is TRBV7-2, the J call TRBJ2-7; 8 nucleotides align to TRBD2. Germline V gene data show CDR1 as SGHTA and CDR2 as FQGNSA. This CDR3 region has 15 residues. Unmatched junction bases numbered 6, after V lost 5 bases and J lost 0 bases. In DNA form, the CDR3 reads TGTGCCAGCAGCCCCAGCGGGAGTGGCTCCTACGAGCAGTACTTC. Translating it yields CASSPSGSGSYEQYF.

The gene calls are TRBV4-1 and TRBJ2-7; 10 bases agree with TRBD1. V trimming: 4 bases; J trimming: 2 bases; junction bases outside the gene matches: 11. The CDR3 extends over 17 amino acids. CDR1 and CDR2 from the germline V gene are MGHRA and YSYEKL. DNA for the CDR3: TGCGCCAGCAGCCCTCCGGTCGGGACAGGGGCTACCTACGAGCAGTACTTC. Translating it yields CASSPPVGTGATYEQYF.

The rearrangement uses TRBV18 and TRBJ1-5; D gene uncertain. The ends were cut back, 5 bases at V and 5 bases at J, with 10 bases in the middle. CDR1 is KGHSH, CDR2 LQKENI, per germline. The CDR3 runs 13 residues. Here the CDR3 reads CASSTGSHQPQHF. DNA of the CDR3: TGTGCCAGCTCAACCGGGTCCCATCAGCCCCAGCATTTT.

The chain couples TRBV30 to TRBJ1-3; TRBD1 agrees at 8 bases. The V gene's germline CDR1 is GTSNPN and CDR2 SVGIG (reference sequence). The CDR3 extends over 15 amino acids. With V trimmed by 3 bases and J by 3 bases, 7 bases remained unmatched. As DNA, the CDR3 is TGTGCCTGGAGAGCGCAGGGGGCAGGTGGAAACACCATATATTTT. Translating gives CAWRAQGAGGNTIYF.

This chain joins TRBV11-2 and TRBJ1-4, with D maybe TRBD1 (5 bases). V lost 5 bases, J lost 4 bases, and 17 bases lay in between. CDR3 length equals 16 residues. Germline V gives CDR1 SGHAT, CDR2 FQNNGV. The CDR3 DNA sequence: TGTGCCAGCAGCCTATCGGGAACAGGCGTTAATGAAAAACTGTTTTTT. Translated: CASSLSGTGVNEKLFF.

The rearrangement uses TRBV5-1 and TRBJ1-1; D is ambiguous. Germline loops: CDR1 SGHRS, CDR2 YFSETQ. The CDR3 has 13 amino acids. The V end was cut by 3 bases, the J end by 1 base, with 7 bases between. The CDR3 protein is CASSSITNTEAFF. CDR3 nucleotides: TGCGCCAGCAGCTCTATAACGAACACTGAAGCTTTCTTT. Full variable domain (rest looked up from reference TRBV5-1 and TRBJ1-1): KAGVTQTPRYLIKTRGQQVTLSCSPISGHRSVSWYQQTPGQGLQFLFEYFSETQRNKGNFPGRFSGRQFSNSRSEMNVSTLELGDSALYLCASSSITNTEAFFGQGTRLTVV.

J is TRBJ2-7 and V is TRBV7-2, with D perhaps assigned TRBD1 or TRBD2 (5 bases each). In germline, CDR1 is SGHTA, CDR2 FQGNSA. Trimming removed 0 bases from V and 7 bases from J, with 16 bases in between. CDR3 length: 15 residues. CDR3 coding DNA: TGTGCCAGCAGCTTAGCAGGGGACGTGGGTGGGGAGCAGTACTTC. Translating it yields CASSLAGDVGGEQYF.